Presented here are 15 T cell receptor beta chains from one specimen sequenced in a study of cytomegalovirus exposure and HLA in healthy donors (dated by TCRdb to the late 2010s). Library prep was done by the immunoSEQ multiplex PCR assay. For the multiplex PCR, a mixture combining 60 forward primers for TCR Vbeta segments and 13 reverse primers for TCR Jbeta segments was used. Not all clones reach the TCRdb copy of this immuneACCESS table, which keeps in-frame sequences only. Checked studies attribute under half of the gap to unresolved V genes and leave the rest unexplained. The sample has fewer than 200,000 clones on record, approximately 84% of them singletons. The ten largest clones represent less than 2.5% of the sample. The sequencing sample was made of PBMCs. These receptors originate from a man in his late teens or twenties in good health and CMV-seropositive.

A single count supports this clone. V and J are TRBV19 and TRBJ1-6; TRBD1 matches 8 bases. The CDR3 covers 16 residues. With V trimmed by 6 bases and J by 4 bases, 8 bases remained unmatched. Germline-derived CDR1 and CDR2 are LNHDA and SQIVND (reference sequence). The CDR3 DNA sequence: TGTGCCAGTAGATCCGGACAGGGACTGTATAATTCACCCCTCCACTTT. Translation: CASRSGQGLYNSPLHF.

V is TRBV7-9 and J is TRBJ1-2; no clear D. This CDR3 is built from 14 residues. From germline, CDR1 is SEHNR and CDR2 FQNEAQ (reference sequence). Trimming shortened V by 0 bases and J by 6 bases, and 11 bases separated the two germline ends. The CDR3 loop is CASSLAQINHGYTF. CDR3 DNA sequence: TGTGCCAGCAGCTTAGCGCAGATTAATCATGGCTACACCTTC.

The chain joins TRBV10-3 to TRBJ2-1; 9 bases align to TRBD1. Germline CDR1 ENHRY, CDR2 SYGVKD. Trimming removed 1 base from V and 5 bases from J; junction bases left unmatched: 6. The CDR3 totals 16 residues. The CDR3 nucleotides read TGTGCCATCAGTGAGTTAAGGACAGGGGAGGACAATGAGCAGTTCTTC. Amino acid sequence: CAISELRTGEDNEQFF.

This clone was observed a few times. The chain is built from TRBV5-6 and TRBJ1-1; tentatively, D is TRBD1 (6 bases). The CDR3 runs 13 residues. V lost 4 bases, J lost 1 base, and 8 bases lay in between. Germline V lookup: CDR1 SGHDT, CDR2 YYEEEE. The CDR3 coding sequence is TGTGCCAGCAGCGTGGGACAGAACACTGAAGCTTTCTTT. It codes for CASSVGQNTEAFF.

V and J are TRBV5-4 and TRBJ1-6, with no clear D. The CDR3 totals 15 residues. Germline CDR1 SGHNT, CDR2 YYREEE (reference sequence). Trimming pared 4 bases from V and 8 bases from J, leaving 16 bases between. CDR3 protein: CASSQDRTRYSPLHF. The CDR3 DNA reads as TGTGCCAGCAGCCAAGATCGCACACGATATTCACCCCTCCACTTT.

The chain couples TRBV7-2 to TRBJ2-5; weak D call: TRBD1 (5 bases). The germline gives CDR1 SGHTA, CDR2 FQGNSA. The CDR3 consists of 17 residues. Trimming shortened V by 0 bases and J by 6 bases, and 20 bases separated the two germline ends. The DNA of the CDR3 is TGTGCCAGCAGCTTAGCGCCTGGCCAGGGTGCGAAGCAGACCCAGTACTTC. It is translated as CASSLAPGQGAKQTQYF. Together with reference TRBV7-2 and TRBJ2-5, the CDR3 gives the full variable domain: GAGVSQSPSNKVTEKGKDVELRCDPISGHTALYWYRQSLGQGLEFLIYFQGNSAPDKSGLPSDRFSAERTGGSVSTLTIQRTQQEDSAVYLCASSLAPGQGAKQTQYFGPGTRLLVL.

The CDR3 is CASSSQGGANSPLHF. CDR3 in DNA: TGTGCCAGCAGCTCTCAAGGAGGAGCGAATTCACCCCTCCACTTT. V is TRBV7-3 and J is TRBJ1-6; no firm D call. This CDR3 is 15 amino acids long. V lost 4 bases, J lost 7 bases, and 14 bases lay in between. Germline V gives CDR1 SGHTA, CDR2 FQGTGA.

V gene TRBV14 combines with J gene TRBJ1-1; D is undetermined. Deletions cut 3 bases from V and 3 bases from J, with 8 bases between. Germline CDR1 is SGHDN and CDR2 is FVKESK. This CDR3 region has 13 residues. CDR3 amino acids: CASSQMSDTEAFF. The CDR3 bases are TGTGCCAGCAGCCAGATGTCAGACACTGAAGCTTTCTTT. Together with reference TRBV14 and TRBJ1-1, the CDR3 gives the full variable domain: EAGVTQFPSHSVIEKGQTVTLRCDPISGHDNLYWYRRVMGKEIKFLLHFVKESKQDESGMPNNRFLAERTGGTYSTLKVQPAELEDSGVYFCASSQMSDTEAFFGQGTRLTVV.

This clone showed up just a few times. The genes are TRBV12-5 and TRBJ2-7; weak D call: TRBD2 (6 bases). The CDR3 is made up of 13 amino acids. Trimming shortened V by 5 bases and J by 3 bases, and 11 bases separated the two germline ends. Germline lookup yields CDR1 LGHNT and CDR2 FRNRAP. The CDR3 nucleotides are TGTGCTAGTGGTCCCCTCGGGGGCTACGAGCAGTACTTC. This gives the protein CASGPLGGYEQYF.

This clone was observed a few times. The chain couples TRBV7-2 to TRBJ1-3, with TRBD1 as a possible D gene (6 bases). The CDR3 sequence is 17 residues long. Germline CDR1 is SGHTA and CDR2 is FQGNSA. The V end lost 1 base, the J end lost 0 bases, and 13 bases lay between the germline ends. CDR3 sequence reads: CASSLVAGALSGNTIYF. The CDR3 DNA is TGTGCCAGCAGCTTAGTCGCAGGGGCCCTCTCTGGAAACACCATATATTTT. The whole variable domain, remainder taken from reference TRBV7-2 and TRBJ1-3, is GAGVSQSPSNKVTEKGKDVELRCDPISGHTALYWYRQSLGQGLEFLIYFQGNSAPDKSGLPSDRFSAERTGGSVSTLTIQRTQQEDSAVYLCASSLVAGALSGNTIYFGEGSWLTVV.

The chain carries TRBV4-3 and TRBJ2-2; D gene ambiguous. Germline V gene sequence: CDR1 LGHNA, CDR2 YSLEER. There are 14 residues in the CDR3. V lost 2 bases, J lost 6 bases, and 10 bases lay in between. Here the CDR3 DNA reads TGCGCCAGCAGCCAATCAAGAACATCCGGGGAGCTGTTTTTT. Amino acid sequence: CASSQSRTSGELFF.

The J gene is TRBJ2-5, the V gene TRBV4-1; the match to TRBD2 covers 9 bases. The CDR3 is 15 residues long. Germline trimming cut 3 bases from V and 4 bases from J; bases unmatched to any gene: 6. Germline V gives CDR1 MGHRA, CDR2 YSYEKL. CDR3 sequence: CASSQGGGAVETQYF. The CDR3, as DNA: TGCGCCAGCAGCCAGGGCGGGGGGGCGGTAGAGACCCAGTACTTC.

As for this clone: At one of its ends the junction is not consistent with the germline gene, which may arise from a read error. The V call is TRBV14, the J call TRBJ1-2, with 7 bases aligning to TRBD1. In germline, CDR1 is SGHDN, CDR2 FVKESK. The CDR3 length is 12 residues. The CDR3 nucleotides are TGTGCCAGCAGCCCCGGGACAGTAAGCGCCCTCTTC. Its translation is CASSPGTVSALF.

In regard to this clone: Compared with germline, one end of the junction differs, possibly owing to a read error. The CDR3 protein is CSSSQRGQGSEKLFF. The DNA of the CDR3 is TGTTCCAGCAGCCAACGAGGACAGGGGAGTGAAAAACTGTTTTTT. The rearrangement uses TRBV7-9 and TRBJ1-4; the match to TRBD1 covers 9 bases. Germline V CDR1 and CDR2: SEHNR, FQNEAQ (reference sequence). The CDR3 spans 15 residues.

The V gene is TRBV6-1, the J gene TRBJ2-1, with D unresolved. The CDR3 contains 12 residues. The V gene lost 6 bases and the J gene lost 9 bases, with 12 bases spanning the gap. Germline lookup yields CDR1 MNHNS and CDR2 SASEGT. The CDR3: CASSASGPEQFF. The CDR3 coding sequence is TGTGCCAGCAGCGCTAGTGGTCCTGAGCAGTTCTTC.